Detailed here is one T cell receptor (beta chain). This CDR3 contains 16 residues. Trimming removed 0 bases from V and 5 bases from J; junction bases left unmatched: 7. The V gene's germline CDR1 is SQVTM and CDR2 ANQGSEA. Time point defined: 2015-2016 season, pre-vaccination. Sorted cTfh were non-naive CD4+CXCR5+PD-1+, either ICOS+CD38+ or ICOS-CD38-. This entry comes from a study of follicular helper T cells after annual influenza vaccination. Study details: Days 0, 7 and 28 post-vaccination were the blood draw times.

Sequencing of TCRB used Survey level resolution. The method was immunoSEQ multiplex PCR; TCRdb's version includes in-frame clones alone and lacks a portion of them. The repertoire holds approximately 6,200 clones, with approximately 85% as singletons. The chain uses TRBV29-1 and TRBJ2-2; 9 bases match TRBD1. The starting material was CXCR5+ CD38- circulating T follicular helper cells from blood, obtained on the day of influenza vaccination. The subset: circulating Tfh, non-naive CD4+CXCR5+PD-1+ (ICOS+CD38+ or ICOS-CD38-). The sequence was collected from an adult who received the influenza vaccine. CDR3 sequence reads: CSVEDVGQGWTGELFF. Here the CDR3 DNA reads TGCAGCGTTGAAGATGTGGGACAGGGCTGGACCGGGGAGCTGTTTTTT.